This T cell receptor beta chain derives from a study of blood T cells in healthy people across ages. With a J-beta primer mix and a sample-barcoded 5' primer, a second PCR ran roughly 6 to 11 cycles. From the 5' RACE reads, TCRdb called clonotypes with MiXCR, one entry per CDR3 protein. This sample has 800,000 to 950,000 distinct CDR3 sequences, with roughly 29% found just once. Germline V gives CDR1 SGHRS, CDR2 YFSETQ. Trimming took 2 bases from V and 9 from J, leaving 18 bases between them. The CDR3 extends over 15 amino acids. Extraction of total RNA produced a minimum of 5.5 micrograms from each sample. These data were also filed under a second study, of T cells of mothers and their children.

This sequence joins TRBV5-1 and TRBJ2-1; D may match TRBD1 or TRBD2 (5 bases each). Sequencing was done on a sample of blood. This sequence was found in a woman aged 40 to 49 in good health. CDR3 bases: TGCGCCAGCAGCTTAGGCTCGGGGCAGGGCGGTGAGCAGTTCTTC. This gives the protein CASSLGSGQGGEQFF.